The clone carrying this T cell receptor beta chain was counted once. Each sample used at least 6 million PBMCs. The entry originates in a study of blood T cells in healthy people across ages. Germline CDR1 reads KGHSH; CDR2 reads LQKENI. V dropped 2 bases and J dropped 10 bases, with 20 bases sitting between them. The CDR3 runs 15 residues. For the second PCR, which ran for about 6 to 11 cycles, a sample-barcoded 5' primer and a J-beta primer mix were used. MiXCR, run by TCRdb on the 5' RACE reads, gives a single entry per CDR3 protein. The sample shows approximately 1.5 million distinct CDR3 sequences, about 45% of them seen only once.

The genes are TRBV18 and TRBJ1-1; D gene ambiguous. The sequence came from a woman between 18 and 29 years old in good health. Sequencing was performed on blood. The CDR3 loop reads CASSPGLLMTVGAFF. CDR3 sequence (DNA): TGTGCCAGCTCACCAGGATTGCTTATGACGGTCGGAGCTTTCTTT.